This entry lists 15 T cell receptor beta chains sequenced from one sample in a study of control samples from healthy donors and cancer patients. TCRdb's table, derived via immunoSEQ multiplex PCR, lists solely in-frame clones and lacks some. The sample includes about 120,000 clones, around 87% seen only once; the top ten take over 10%. Sequencing was carried out using blood. The receptors derive from a man under 40 in good health.

V is TRBV30 and J is TRBJ1-3, with D hard to call. Trimming stripped 2 bases from V and 0 bases from J, with 11 bases between. Germline V gives CDR1 GTSNPN, CDR2 SVGIG (reference sequence). The CDR3 contains 15 residues. The CDR3 loop is CAWSIGWPSGNTIYF. Written as DNA, the CDR3 is TGTGCCTGGAGTATTGGCTGGCCCTCTGGAAACACCATATATTTT.

Notes on this clone: The sample holds other DNA sequences that translate to the same CDR3. The CDR3 spells CASSETGANVLTF. The CDR3 DNA is TGTGCCAGCAGTGAAACGGGGGCCAACGTCCTGACTTTC. The V and J genes are TRBV2 and TRBJ2-6; D gene ambiguous. This CDR3 has 13 amino acids. V lost 2 bases, J lost 4 bases, and 3 bases lay in between. The germline CDR1 and CDR2 sequences are SNHLY and FYNNEI.

The chain links TRBV11-2 to TRBJ2-5; 7 positions match TRBD2. Germline V CDR1 and CDR2: SGHAT, FQNNGV. Unmatched junction bases numbered 7, after V lost 3 bases and J lost 3 bases. This CDR3 comprises 15 residues. In nucleotides, the CDR3 is TGTGCCAGCAGCTTCGGCGGGGGATTTGAAGAGACCCAGTACTTC. Translation: CASSFGGGFEETQYF.

This CDR3 is CASSLIDTEAFF. DNA of the CDR3: TGTGCCAGCAGTTTAATAGACACTGAAGCTTTCTTT. The chain employs TRBV28 and TRBJ1-1; D unresolved. This CDR3 has 12 amino acids. Germline assignment: CDR1 MDHEN and CDR2 SYDVKM. Trimming left V 2 bases short and J 3 bases short, with 4 bases between.

The rearrangement joins TRBV15 to TRBJ1-4; D is perhaps TRBD1 (5 bases). The germline CDR1 and CDR2 sequences are LNHNV and YYDKDF (reference sequence). Trimming cost V 0 bases and J 5 bases, with 10 bases left between them. The CDR3 is 15 residues long. This chain's CDR3 is CATSRDVGVNEKLFF. DNA of the CDR3: TGTGCCACCAGCAGAGACGTGGGGGTCAATGAAAAACTGTTTTTT.

The rearrangement uses TRBV19 and TRBJ2-1; D remains ambiguous. This CDR3 is built from 15 residues. V was trimmed by 10 bases and J by 1 base, leaving 17 bases between them. Germline CDR1 LNHDA, CDR2 SQIVND (reference sequence). CDR3 region: CATGRTDASYNEQFF. As DNA, the CDR3 is TGTGCCACCGGGCGTACGGACGCTTCCTACAATGAGCAGTTCTTC.

This chain links TRBV3-1 (or the pseudogene TRBV3-2) with TRBJ2-3, with 9 bases identical to TRBD2. Germline-derived CDR1 and CDR2 are LGHDT and YNNKEL (reference sequence). CDR3 size: 16 residues. With V trimmed by 4 bases and J by 0 bases, 5 bases remained unmatched. The CDR3 bases are TGTGCCAGCAGCCTTCGGACTAGCGTTAGCACAGATACGCAGTATTTT. It specifies CASSLRTSVSTDTQYF.

This clone has just a few counts. The V and J genes are TRBV19 and TRBJ2-3; the match to TRBD2 covers 12 bases. Germline assignment: CDR1 LNHDA and CDR2 SQIVND (reference sequence). Germline trimming cut 9 bases from V and 3 bases from J; bases unmatched to any gene: 10. The CDR3 runs to 16 residues. In DNA, the CDR3 is TGTGCCAGCGGGTCCCTAGCGGGGGGGATAACAGATACGCAGTATTTT. Protein product: CASGSLAGGITDTQYF.

This sequence joins TRBV6-1 and TRBJ2-5; D gene unclear. V was trimmed by 2 bases and J by 2 bases, leaving 12 bases between them. From germline, CDR1 is MNHNS and CDR2 SASEGT. The CDR3 consists of 15 residues. The CDR3 DNA reads as TGTGCCAGCAGTGAAATGGTAACTGTTCAAGAGACCCAGTACTTC. It encodes CASSEMVTVQETQYF.

V usage is TRBV6-6 and J usage is TRBJ1-5; no reliable D call. The CDR3 contains 14 residues. Trimming removed 6 bases at V and 2 bases at J, with 11 bases between. Germline V gene data show CDR1 as MNHNY and CDR2 as SVGAGI (reference sequence). The CDR3, as DNA: TGTGCCAGCAGACCTTCGAGGGGCAATCAGCCCCAGCATTTT. This translates into CASRPSRGNQPQHF.

The chain combines TRBV6-5 with TRBJ2-7, with TRBD1 identical over 9 bases. The CDR3 runs to 13 residues. Per germline, CDR1 MNHEY and CDR2 SVGAGI. Trimming cost V 7 bases and J 5 bases; bases outside gene matches: 6. The CDR3 protein is CASIGTGLDEQYF. CDR3 in DNA: TGTGCCAGCATTGGGACAGGGTTGGACGAGCAGTACTTC.

The V call is TRBV4-1, the J call TRBJ1-1, with TRBD1 matching over 9 bases. This CDR3 has 14 amino acids. V shed 0 bases, J shed 10 bases, and the junction held 6 bases outside the gene matches. CDR1 is MGHRA, CDR2 YSYEKL, per germline. CDR3 nucleotides: TGCGCCAGCAGCCAAGATGGGACAGGGACGGTAGCTTTCTTT. Residues: CASSQDGTGTVAFF.

Turning to this clone: Other DNA sequences of this sample code for an identical CDR3. The rearrangement uses TRBV5-1 and TRBJ1-1; 7 bases agree with TRBD1. The V and J ends lost 4 bases and 2 bases, in that order; junction bases with no gene match: 5. CDR3 length: 14 residues. Germline lookup yields CDR1 SGHRS and CDR2 YFSETQ. The CDR3 is CASSLGTDNTEAFF. For the CDR3, the DNA is TGCGCCAGCAGCCTAGGGACAGACAACACTGAAGCTTTCTTT.

CDR3 sequence (DNA): TGTGCCAGCAGTGTCCGACAGGGGCGATTAATTAATCAGCCCCAGCATTTT. This translates into CASSVRQGRLINQPQHF. This sequence joins TRBV6-1 and TRBJ1-5, with TRBD1 matching 8 bases. Germline CDR1 is MNHNS and CDR2 is SASEGT. The CDR3 spans 17 residues. The J segment lost 4 bases and the V segment lost 4 bases, leaving 12 bases of the junction unmatched.

V and J are TRBV5-1 and TRBJ1-1; possible D gene TRBD1, 5 bases. The CDR3 runs 14 residues. The germline CDR1 and CDR2 sequences are SGHRS and YFSETQ. Deletions cut 4 bases from V and 4 bases from J, with 14 bases between. The CDR3 DNA is TGCGCCAGCAGCCCCTCCGGGGGGGGCACTGAAGCTTTCTTT. Its protein is CASSPSGGGTEAFF.